Reported below is one T cell receptor beta chain. This clone's antigen is unknown. The input lacks base qualities; no much larger clone sits a single base away. The method behind the library was multiplex PCR. Sequencing took place on a 454 GS FLX. TCR alpha and beta CDR3 regions were amplified from mRNA by semiquantitative ARM-PCR. ARM-PCR used tagged nested gene-specific primers, after which communal superprimers carried out exponential amplification. Nested primers were removed by exonuclease before the second amplification round on first-round PCR products. The amplicons were sequenced on the 454 platform, which can rapidly sequence millions of DNA fragments without cloning bias. A read mappable to both V and J germline segments was defined as an effective read. The published analysis was carried out like this. IRmap, which uses pyromap, a Smith-Waterman modification adapted to 454 sequencing errors, was used to assign reads to germline V, D and J segments. D-beta assignments were filtered using cutoffs set at the 99th percentile of alignment scores from simulated random sequences. CDR3 was defined as the amino acids lying between the conserved V-segment Y[YFLI]C motif and the J-segment [FW]GXGT motif. A compound Poisson process model, previously applied to large-scale EST data, was used to estimate repertoire diversity. A procedure for detecting cross-contamination was applied so that sample contamination could be argued against as the origin of shared CDR3s. TCRdb reworked the public reads: Q25 trimming with fastp, MiXCR clone assembly, productive beta chains retained. Identical CDR3 proteins give one entry, which carries the most common genes and DNA. These V and J calls derive from TCRdb rather than the authors' analysis. Within this sample are 13,000 or so distinct CDR3 sequences, with around 69% of them counted one time only. Roughly 30% of the sample lies in the top ten.

The CDR3 numbers 14 residues from cysteine through phenylalanine. The sequence is cut down to CDR3 DNA, 42 bases in frame from base 1. CDR1 and CDR2, looked up from the germline V gene, are SGHVS and FQNEAQ. Compared with germline, V lacks 7 bases and J lacks 4 bases; bases without a gene match: 7. The data derive from a study of relationships among human T cell subsets (dated 2010 in TCRdb). Broadly, across the study: Eight distinct blood T cell populations were sequenced: pan T, CD8 cytotoxic, regulatory, Th1, Th2, naive plus transitional, activated and memory cells.

Results and caveats for the whole study, not just this receptor: Over 55% of CD8+ cytotoxic sequences were found to belong to clones with over 100 reads, whereas few such clones were observed in the regulatory and Th2 subsets. A CD4+CD8+ double-positive population could not be ruled out by the bead-based sorting. No statistically significant differences in V, D and J usage, CDR3 length or N-nucleotide additions were observed among the seven subsets. Substantial sharing of CDR3s among Th1, Th2 and regulatory T cells was interpreted as suggestive of stochastic cell fate choices.

Following the CD25, CD56 and CD294 bead selections, the CD4+CD25-CD294- flow-through was collected as the Th1 cells. To isolate the T cell subsets, Miltenyi superparamagnetic beads coated with subset-specific monoclonal antibodies were used. Every T cell population was isolated from peripheral blood. Mononuclear cells were obtained from whole blood by Ficoll separation, and monocytes were then depleted with anti-CD14 microbeads. The isolated cell populations were resuspended in RNAprotect reagent immediately. This chain is built from TRBV7-8 and TRBJ2-5; 9 bases in the middle match TRBD1. The sequenced sample was CD4+ Th1 cells sorted from blood. The cell subset or site label here, explained by the study, means: CD4+CD25-CD294- T helper 1 cells. This receptor was taken from a man aged 35-49 years in good health. The CDR3 reads CASTTGQGLETQYF. The bases read TGTGCCAGCACCACGGGACAGGGCTTAGAGACCCAGTACTTC.